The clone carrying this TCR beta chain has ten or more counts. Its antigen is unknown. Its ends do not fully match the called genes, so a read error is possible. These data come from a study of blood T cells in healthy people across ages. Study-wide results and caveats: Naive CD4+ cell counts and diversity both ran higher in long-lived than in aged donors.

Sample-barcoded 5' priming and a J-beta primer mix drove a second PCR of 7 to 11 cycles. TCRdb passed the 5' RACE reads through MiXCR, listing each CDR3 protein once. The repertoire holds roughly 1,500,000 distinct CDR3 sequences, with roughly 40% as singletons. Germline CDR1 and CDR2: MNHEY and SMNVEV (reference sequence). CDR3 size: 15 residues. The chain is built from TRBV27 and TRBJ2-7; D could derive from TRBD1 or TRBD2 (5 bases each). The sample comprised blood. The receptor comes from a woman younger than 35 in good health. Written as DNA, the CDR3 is TGTGCCAGCAGCTTATCCGGGACCGGATCCTACGAGCAGTACTTC. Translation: CASSLSGTGSYEQYF.